This T cell receptor (beta chain) comes out of a study of identical twins. There are 14 residues in the CDR3. Trimming cost V 8 bases and J 5 bases; bases outside gene matches: 8. CDR1 is SGHTA, CDR2 FQGTGA, per germline. TCRdb processed the 5' RACE reads anew with MiXCR; each CDR3 protein has one entry. The sample shows roughly 720,000 distinct CDR3 sequences, 15% to 20% of them seen only once. The sample was also reused in another study, on T cells expressing NK-cell markers. That paper states: Clarity on HCMV specificity was lacking for the expanded NKG2C+ T cell clones.

The TCR was taken from a woman aged 18-30 years in good health. This chain uses TRBV7-3 with TRBJ2-2, with 7 bases that match TRBD1. Specimen: PBMCs. The DNA of the CDR3 is TGTGCCAGCGGAACCGGGACAGCGACCGGGGAGCTGTTTTTT. It is translated as CASGTGTATGELFF.